A single sample gave rise to the 24 T cell receptor beta chains below, sequenced in a study of shared clonotypes between healthy human individuals. Method: immunoSEQ multiplex PCR; TCRdb's copy keeps in-frame clones and lacks some. The sample records about 2 million clones, approximately 94% being singletons. In the naive CD8 group, cells lacked CD45RO and were positively selected for CCR7, so terminally differentiated effector memory CD45RA+ cells were left out. The material sequenced was naive CD8+ T cells sorted from blood. These TCRs come from a man in his late teens or twenties in good health.

In this sample, this clone turned up a few times. The V gene is TRBV5-4, the J gene TRBJ1-2, with D tentatively TRBD1 (5 bases). This CDR3 has 15 residues. The ends were cut back, 2 bases at V and 2 bases at J, with 13 bases in the middle. The germline V gene has CDR1 SGHNT and CDR2 YYREEE (reference sequence). CDR3 sequence (DNA): TGTGCCAGCAGCTTTGGGGACGGGGGAAACTATGGCTACACCTTC. Translating it yields CASSFGDGGNYGYTF.

A remark on this clone: Within the sample, other DNA sequences also encode this same CDR3. The chain has TRBV7-9 and TRBJ1-1; D is uncertain. V was shortened by 5 bases and J by 1 base, with 8 bases between the two germline ends. The CDR3 spans 13 residues. Germline CDR1 is SEHNR and CDR2 is FQNEAQ (reference sequence). The CDR3 DNA reads as TGTGCCAGCAGCCCACGAGGGAACACTGAAGCTTTCTTT. Its protein product is CASSPRGNTEAFF.

The chain is built from TRBV7-8 and TRBJ2-5, with a possible D match to TRBD2 (7 bases). Germline V gene data show CDR1 as SGHVS and CDR2 as FQNEAQ. CDR3 size: 17 residues. Deletions cut 6 bases from V and 2 bases from J, with 22 bases between. In nucleotides, the CDR3 is TGTGCCAGCAGTTTCAACCTGGGCGGGGGCCCGCAAGAGACCCAGTACTTC. Amino acid sequence: CASSFNLGGGPQETQYF. The full variable domain, with the rest looked up from reference TRBV7-8 and TRBJ2-5, is GAGVSQSPRYKVAKRGQDVALRCDPISGHVSLFWYQQALGQGPEFLTYFQNEAQLDKSGLPSDRFFAERPEGSVSTLKIQRTQQEDSAVYLCASSFNLGGGPQETQYFGPGTRLLVL.

The chain has TRBV7-9 and TRBJ1-6, with unresolved D. Germline CDR1 is SEHNR and CDR2 is FQNEAQ (reference sequence). V was trimmed by 5 bases and J by 0 bases, leaving 11 bases between them. The CDR3 extends over 16 amino acids. The CDR3 DNA reads as TGTGCCAGCAGCCCCAGCGGGGACTCCTATAATTCACCCCTCCACTTT. Residues: CASSPSGDSYNSPLHF.

The V and J genes are TRBV4-1 and TRBJ2-7; maybe TRBD1 (8 bases). Germline values: CDR1 MGHRA, CDR2 YSYEKL. CDR3 length: 18 residues. The germline V and J ends were trimmed by 0 bases and 2 bases, with 20 bases remaining between them. DNA for the CDR3: TGCGCCAGCAGCCAAGATCCCCCGGACAGGGAGGGAACCTACGAGCAGTACTTC. The encoded protein is CASSQDPPDREGTYEQYF.

The chain uses TRBV2 and TRBJ2-1, with D uncertain. The V gene lost 4 bases and the J gene lost 1 base, with 17 bases spanning the gap. In germline, CDR1 is SNHLY, CDR2 FYNNEI. The CDR3 is 17 residues long. CDR3 nucleotides: TGTGCCAGCAGTGGGGGTTCAGACCAGGAATCCTACAATGAGCAGTTCTTC. This encodes CASSGGSDQESYNEQFF.

This clone occurred once. CDR3 residues: CASSDHREGDYEQYF. For the CDR3, the DNA is TGTGCCAGCAGCGACCACAGGGAGGGGGACTACGAGCAGTACTTC. V usage is TRBV14 and J usage is TRBJ2-7; D is perhaps TRBD2 (7 bases). CDR1 and CDR2 (germline): SGHDN, FVKESK. The V end lost 5 bases, the J end lost 3 bases, and 17 bases lay between the germline ends. The CDR3 consists of 15 residues. Filled out from reference TRBV14 and TRBJ2-7, the complete variable domain reads EAGVTQFPSHSVIEKGQTVTLRCDPISGHDNLYWYRRVMGKEIKFLLHFVKESKQDESGMPNNRFLAERTGGTYSTLKVQPAELEDSGVYFCASSDHREGDYEQYFGPGTRLTVT.

The genes are TRBV9 and TRBJ1-1; D is unclear. The CDR3 is made up of 12 amino acids. CDR1 is SGDLS, CDR2 YYNGEE, per germline. V lost 3 bases and J lost 6, with 9 bases in between. The CDR3 DNA follows: TGTGCCAGCAGCGGAATGGGTCCTGAAGCTTTCTTT. Its protein is CASSGMGPEAFF. The full variable domain, its missing parts supplied by reference TRBV9 and TRBJ1-1, is DSGVTQTPKHLITATGQRVTLRCSPRSGDLSVYWYQQSLDQGLQFLIQYYNGEERAKGNILERFSAQQFPDLHSELNLSSLELGDSALYFCASSGMGPEAFFGQGTRLTVV.

The chain couples TRBV6-1 to TRBJ2-1; 12 bases are a match to TRBD2. The germline gives CDR1 MNHNS, CDR2 SASEGT. The V segment lost 4 bases and the J segment 4 bases; nucleotides outside the gene matches: 2. This CDR3 is built from 15 residues. The CDR3 here is CASSALAGGYNEQFF. In nucleotides, the CDR3 is TGTGCCAGCAGTGCACTAGCGGGAGGTTACAATGAGCAGTTCTTC.

In regard to this clone: Other nucleotide sequences in the sample specify the same CDR3. This chain uses TRBV11-2 with TRBJ2-5; D possibly matches TRBD1 or TRBD2 (5 bases each). The germline V gene has CDR1 SGHAT and CDR2 FQNNGV. The germline V and J ends were trimmed by 3 bases and 5 bases, with 10 bases remaining between them. The CDR3 runs 13 residues. The CDR3 sequence is CASSLQGRETQYF. Written as DNA, the CDR3 is TGTGCCAGCAGCTTGCAGGGACGGGAGACCCAGTACTTC. The variable domain in full, completed from reference TRBV11-2 and TRBJ2-5, reads EAGVAQSPRYKIIEKRQSVAFWCNPISGHATLYWYQQILGQGPKLLIQFQNNGVVDDSQLPKDRFSAERLKGVDSTLKIQPAKLEDSAVYLCASSLQGRETQYFGPGTRLLVL.

Worth noting for this clone: Other DNA sequences in this specimen translate into the identical CDR3. The chain recombines TRBV7-9 with TRBJ2-3; 9 positions match TRBD1. Trimming cost V 3 bases and J 5 bases; bases outside gene matches: 9. Germline CDR1 reads SEHNR; CDR2 reads FQNEAQ (reference sequence). This CDR3 spans 16 amino acids. The CDR3 here is CASSFLGTGSGDTQYF. CDR3 coding DNA: TGTGCCAGCAGCTTCTTAGGGACAGGGAGCGGAGATACGCAGTATTTT.

Only one count was recorded for this clone. The same CDR3 can be traced to other DNA sequences in this sample. The chain combines TRBV27 with TRBJ2-1, with D tentatively TRBD2 (6 bases). The CDR3 covers 15 residues. The germline gives CDR1 MNHEY, CDR2 SMNVEV (reference sequence). The V end was cut by 3 bases, the J end by 0 bases, with 9 bases between. DNA for the CDR3: TGTGCCAGCAGTTTGGCGGGAAGCTCCTACAATGAGCAGTTCTTC. Amino acids: CASSLAGSSYNEQFF.

The sample holds one count of this clone. The CDR3 DNA reads as TGTGCCAGCAGTGTCAGGACGGGGAAAACTGAAGCTTTCTTT. Translating gives CASSVRTGKTEAFF. The rearrangement joins TRBV28 to TRBJ1-1, with D unresolved. Germline assignment: CDR1 MDHEN and CDR2 SYDVKM. The CDR3 contains 14 residues. The V gene lost 5 bases and the J gene lost 5 bases, with 15 bases spanning the gap.

J is TRBJ1-4 and V is TRBV27; no definite D call. Trimming took 6 bases from V and 0 from J, leaving 8 bases between them. Germline CDR1 is MNHEY and CDR2 is SMNVEV (reference sequence). The CDR3 has 14 amino acids. The CDR3 nucleotides read TGTGCCAGCAGGTCAATATCAACTAATGAAAAACTGTTTTTT. It encodes CASRSISTNEKLFF.

Written as DNA, the CDR3 is TGTGCCAGCAGTGAAGCCGCAGGGGAGACCCAGTACTTC. This translates into CASSEAAGETQYF. The chain has TRBV25-1 and TRBJ2-5; maybe TRBD1 (5 bases). This CDR3 is built from 13 residues. The germline V gene encodes CDR1 MGHDK and CDR2 SYGVNS. Trimming cost V 2 bases and J 5 bases, with 9 bases left between them.

The CDR3 spells CASSVHAGELFF. In nucleotides, the CDR3 is TGTGCCAGCAGCGTCCACGCCGGGGAACTGTTTTTT. V and J are TRBV5-6 and TRBJ1-4; D gene unclear. Germline CDR1 SGHDT, CDR2 YYEEEE. The CDR3 loop spans 12 amino acids. The ends were cut back, 4 bases at V and 12 bases at J, with 13 bases in the middle. The complete variable domain, with remaining parts taken from reference TRBV5-6 and TRBJ1-4, reads DAGVTQSPTHLIKTRGQQVTLRCSPKSGHDTVSWYQQALGQGPQFIFQYYEEEERQRGNFPDRFSGHQFPNYSSELNVNALLLGDSALYLCASSVHAGELFFGSGTQLSVL.

The rearrangement uses TRBV5-6 and TRBJ2-5; TRBD1 matches at 9 bases. From germline, CDR1 is SGHDT and CDR2 YYEEEE. The CDR3 contains 14 residues. Trimming removed 3 bases from V and 5 bases from J; junction bases left unmatched: 5. CDR3 residues: CASSWGQGTETQYF. The CDR3 DNA is TGTGCCAGCAGCTGGGGACAGGGTACGGAGACCCAGTACTTC.

The chain couples TRBV13 to TRBJ2-7, with D possibly called TRBD1 or TRBD2 (5 bases each). Germline assignment: CDR1 PRHDT and CDR2 FYEKMQ (reference sequence). The V end lost 3 bases, the J end lost 5 bases, and 14 bases lay between the germline ends. This CDR3 comprises 14 residues. The CDR3 region is CASSFSLRDHEQYF. The CDR3 DNA sequence: TGTGCCAGCAGCTTTTCCCTCAGGGACCACGAGCAGTACTTC.

The J gene is TRBJ2-5, the V gene TRBV5-4; D is possibly TRBD1 or TRBD2 (5 bases each). The CDR3 sequence is 12 residues long. V lost 2 bases and J 7 bases, leaving 9 bases between the germline ends. The germline V gene has CDR1 SGHNT and CDR2 YYREEE (reference sequence). In nucleotides, the CDR3 is TGTGCCAGCAGCTTAGATGGGGGGACCCAGTACTTC. Protein sequence: CASSLDGGTQYF.

This clone was detected only once. At one end the junction does not follow the germline gene, possibly because of a read error. The chain uses TRBV7-7 and TRBJ2-1; TRBD2 matches at 11 bases. This CDR3 contains 15 residues. From germline, CDR1 is SSHAT and CDR2 FNYEAQ (reference sequence). CDR3 bases: TGTGCTAGCAGCTTAGCTAGCGGGAGGAACAATGAGCAGTTCTTC. Protein: CASSLASGRNNEQFF.

This clone was seen once. In DNA, the CDR3 is TGTGCCAGCAGTCTTTCCGGGACAGGGCTCGAAAAACTGTTTTTT. It translates to CASSLSGTGLEKLFF. V usage is TRBV27 and J usage is TRBJ1-4, with 9 bases that match TRBD1. This CDR3 contains 15 residues. J lost 8 bases, V lost 5 bases, and 9 bases had no gene match. Germline assignment: CDR1 MNHEY and CDR2 SMNVEV (reference sequence).

This clone was seen only once. V gene TRBV27 combines with J gene TRBJ1-5; the D gene is possibly TRBD1 (5 bases). V was trimmed by 2 bases and J by 7 bases, leaving 12 bases between them. CDR1 MNHEY and CDR2 SMNVEV come from the germline V gene (reference sequence). This CDR3 is built from 14 residues. The CDR3 here is CASSLGGTGQPQHF. The CDR3 DNA reads TGTGCCAGCAGTTTAGGCGGGACGGGACAGCCCCAGCATTTT.

This clone has more than one count but fewer than ten. This sample also contains other DNA sequences that code for the same CDR3. The chain couples TRBV28 to TRBJ2-1, with D hard to call. This CDR3 comprises 11 residues. V was shortened by 6 bases and J by 4 bases, with 4 bases between the two germline ends. CDR1 and CDR2 from the germline V gene are MDHEN and SYDVKM. DNA for the CDR3: TGTGCCAGCAGCCTTTACAATGAGCAGTTCTTC. Residues: CASSLYNEQFF. The whole variable domain, filled in from reference TRBV28 and TRBJ2-1, reads DVKVTQSSRYLVKRTGEKVFLECVQDMDHENMFWYRQDPGLGLRLIYFSYDVKMKEKGDIPEGYSVSREKKERFSLILESASTNQTSMYLCASSLYNEQFFGPGTRLTVL.

This rearrangement joins TRBV7-6 to TRBJ2-3, with 7 bases fitting TRBD1. Trimming removed 8 bases from V and 0 bases from J; junction bases left unmatched: 5. The germline CDR1 and CDR2 sequences are SGHVS and FNYEAQ. The CDR3 extends over 14 amino acids. CDR3 residues: CASQGDPSTDTQYF. Here the CDR3 DNA reads TGTGCCAGCCAGGGGGACCCTAGCACAGATACGCAGTATTTT.